This passage covers 30 T cell receptor beta chains from one sample sequenced in a study of Ad26.COV2.S vaccination and SARS-CoV-2 variants. The protocol was immunoSEQ multiplex PCR, while the TCRdb copy is restricted to in-frame clones and leaves out a portion. The sample carries a few hundred thousand clones, roughly 88% recorded once. Treatment noted: approximately 18 received Ad26.COV2.S at low or high dose, single or two shots; 5 received placebo; per-sample allocation not given. Vaccine and placebo recipients were sampled on day 63 after the first injection. Here the sequenced sample was peripheral blood, taken in a trial of Ad26.COV2.S vaccine versus placebo. These receptors all stem from a person aged 18-65 years who received the Ad26.COV2.S COVID-19 vaccine or a placebo.

This clone was counted once. The rearrangement joins TRBV29-1 to TRBJ2-7; D may be TRBD2 (6 bases). The V and J ends lost 4 bases and 3 bases respectively, with 10 bases between them. Germline V gene data show CDR1 as SQVTM and CDR2 as ANQGSEA. CDR3 length: 12 amino acids. CDR3 sequence reads: CSVGLGGYEQYF. CDR3 nucleotide sequence: TGCAGCGTTGGACTAGGAGGCTACGAGCAGTACTTC.

The gene calls are TRBV6-4 and TRBJ2-1; perhaps TRBD1 as D (6 bases). Germline CDR1 is MRHNA and CDR2 is SNTAGT. The ends were cut back, 3 bases at V and 14 bases at J, with 17 bases in the middle. CDR3 length: 13 residues. The CDR3 DNA follows: TGTGCCAGCAGTGAAGGGCTCTCAACAGGGAAGTTCTTC. Residues: CASSEGLSTGKFF.

This sequence joins TRBV15 and TRBJ2-3; either TRBD1 or TRBD2 may supply D (6 bases each). The CDR3 consists of 15 residues. CDR1 LNHNV and CDR2 YYDKDF come from the germline V gene (reference sequence). Trimming cost V 1 base and J 4 bases, with 12 bases left between them. The CDR3 protein is CATSRVSGGPDTQYF. The CDR3 DNA sequence: TGTGCCACCAGCAGAGTGAGTGGGGGGCCAGATACGCAGTATTTT.

CDR3 nucleotides: TGTGCCTTCCACAGACAGGAAACGAATGAGCAGTTCTTC. It translates to CAFHRQETNEQFF. The gene calls are TRBV30 and TRBJ2-1; D might be TRBD1 (6 bases). The CDR3 covers 13 residues. Trimming cost V 7 bases and J 7 bases, with 17 bases left between them. Germline V gene sequence: CDR1 GTSNPN, CDR2 SVGIG (reference sequence).

V is TRBV9 and J is TRBJ1-4; no reliable D call. CDR3 length equals 19 residues. Per the germline V gene, CDR1 is SGDLS and CDR2 is YYNGEE. The ends were cut back, 3 bases at V and 0 bases at J, with 21 bases in the middle. CDR3 sequence reads: CASSALPTDTFATNEKLFF. The CDR3 nucleotides read TGTGCCAGCAGCGCGCTCCCTACAGATACGTTTGCAACTAATGAAAAACTGTTTTTT.

The CDR3 here is CSPMTGTGEQYF. CDR3 bases: TGCAGCCCAATGACAGGGACGGGCGAGCAGTACTTC. This chain connects TRBV29-1 to TRBJ2-7, with 7 bases fitting TRBD1. Germline V gene sequence: CDR1 SQVTM, CDR2 ANQGSEA. The CDR3 covers 12 residues. The junction had 10 bases not matched to a gene; V was cut back by 8 bases and J by 6 bases.

V and J are TRBV2 and TRBJ2-3, with 7 bases fitting TRBD1. After removal of 8 bases from V and 6 bases from J, the junction contained 11 bases not matched to a gene. The CDR3 has 14 residues. The germline CDR1 and CDR2 sequences are SNHLY and FYNNEI. The CDR3: CASRDSYSSDTQYF. CDR3 in DNA: TGTGCCAGCCGGGACAGTTACTCTTCGGATACGCAGTATTTT.

J is TRBJ1-2 and V is TRBV28, with D possibly TRBD1 on 5 matching bases. Trimming removed 6 bases from V and 6 bases from J, with 20 bases in between. The V gene's germline CDR1 is MDHEN and CDR2 SYDVKM. This CDR3 comprises 15 residues. This CDR3 is CASRLHDGGTDGYTF. The CDR3 DNA is TGTGCCAGCAGACTACACGACGGAGGGACGGATGGCTACACCTTC.

A single count supports this clone. The chain has TRBV20-1 and TRBJ2-3; 8 bases agree with TRBD1. The V segment lost 8 bases and the J segment 5 bases; nucleotides outside the gene matches: 3. The CDR3 contains 11 residues. Germline CDR1 reads DFQATT; CDR2 reads SNEGSKA (reference sequence). DNA of the CDR3: TGCAGTTCCAGGGGGCGAGATACGCAGTATTTT. This gives the protein CSSRGRDTQYF.

This clone was seen a few times. The J gene is TRBJ2-3, the V gene TRBV19; D is unclear. The germline V gene encodes CDR1 LNHDA and CDR2 SQIVND (reference sequence). Trimming removed 2 bases from V and 3 bases from J, with 6 bases in between. CDR3 size: 13 residues. CDR3 coding DNA: TGTGCCAGTAGTATAACTGGTACAGATACGCAGTATTTT. The encoded protein is CASSITGTDTQYF.

CDR3 loop: CASSLTGLAPGELFF. CDR3 sequence (DNA): TGCGCCAGCAGCTTAACGGGGTTGGCGCCCGGGGAGCTGTTTTTT. The chain joins TRBV5-1 to TRBJ2-2; a possible D gene is TRBD2 (5 bases). Germline CDR1 is SGHRS and CDR2 is YFSETQ. V was clipped by 2 bases and J by 6 bases, with 14 bases between them. The CDR3 consists of 15 residues. Complete variable domain (other parts from reference TRBV5-1 and TRBJ2-2): KAGVTQTPRYLIKTRGQQVTLSCSPISGHRSVSWYQQTPGQGLQFLFEYFSETQRNKGNFPGRFSGRQFSNSRSEMNVSTLELGDSALYLCASSLTGLAPGELFFGEGSRLTVL.

The gene calls are TRBV19 and TRBJ1-2; 7 bases are a match to TRBD1. The CDR3 has 11 residues. Germline assignment: CDR1 LNHDA and CDR2 SQIVND (reference sequence). Losses at the gene ends were 9 bases for V and 8 bases for J; bases not matched to a gene: 6. The CDR3 spells CASRQGVGYTF. For the CDR3, the DNA is TGTGCCAGCCGCCAGGGGGTGGGCTACACCTTC.

The gene calls are TRBV4-3 and TRBJ2-7; D unclear. This CDR3 is built from 13 residues. The germline V gene has CDR1 LGHNA and CDR2 YSLEER. Trimming pared 3 bases from V and 0 bases from J, leaving 6 bases between. The CDR3 region has the DNA TGCGCCAGCAGCCAGGGTCGCTCCTACGAGCAGTACTTC. Residues: CASSQGRSYEQYF.

This clone turned up a few times. The chain joins TRBV5-5 to TRBJ1-5; D is possibly TRBD1 (5 bases). CDR1 and CDR2 (germline): SGHKS, YYEKEE (reference sequence). The CDR3 has 17 residues. The V end lost 3 bases, the J end lost 0 bases, and 16 bases lay between the germline ends. The CDR3 region has the DNA TGTGCCAGCAGCTGGGGGGTGAGACAGTATAGCAATCAGCCCCAGCATTTT. It encodes CASSWGVRQYSNQPQHF. Drawing the rest from reference TRBV5-5 and TRBJ1-5, the complete variable domain is DAGVTQSPTHLIKTRGQQVTLRCSPISGHKSVSWYQQVLGQGPQFIFQYYEKEERGRGNFPDRFSARQFPNYSSELNVNALLLGDSALYLCASSWGVRQYSNQPQHFGDGTRLSIL.

This chain uses TRBV14 with TRBJ1-6; no clear D gene. The germline CDR1 and CDR2 sequences are SGHDN and FVKESK. The CDR3 length is 14 residues. The V and J ends lost 0 bases and 6 bases respectively, with 6 bases between them. The CDR3 DNA reads as TGTGCCAGCAGCCAAGATTACACTAATTCACCCCTCCACTTT. It yields the protein CASSQDYTNSPLHF.

The chain carries TRBV4-2 and TRBJ2-5, with D possibly TRBD2 on 5 matching bases. V lost 2 bases and J lost 1, with 11 bases in between. The CDR3 spans 15 residues. Germline values: CDR1 LGHNA, CDR2 YNFKEQ. Here the CDR3 DNA reads TGTGCCAGCAGCCAACCGCGGGCGATCCAAGAGACCCAGTACTTC. This codes for CASSQPRAIQETQYF.

This clone was detected ten times or more. The chain links TRBV6-4 to TRBJ2-2; TRBD1 might be the D (6 bases). Germline V CDR1 and CDR2: MRHNA, SNTAGT. This CDR3 has 15 amino acids. Trimming took off 2 bases at V and 2 bases at J, with 9 bases between the two ends. The CDR3 protein is CASSDRGGNTGELFF. Here the CDR3 DNA reads TGTGCCAGCAGTGACAGAGGGGGTAACACCGGGGAGCTGTTTTTT.

Here the CDR3 DNA reads TGCAGCGCGAGAACCGGGCTGACGGGAGAGACCCAGTACTTC. Translation gives CSARTGLTGETQYF. The V and J genes are TRBV29-1 and TRBJ2-5, with D uncertain. Deletions cut 7 bases from V and 4 bases from J, with 19 bases between. The CDR3 is 14 amino acids. The germline gives CDR1 SQVTM, CDR2 ANQGSEA.

This clone was counted a single time. The rearrangement uses TRBV6-2 or TRBV6-3 and TRBJ2-7, with a weak D call TRBD2 (5 bases). Looked up from germline, CDR1 is MNHEY and CDR2 is SVGEGT. This CDR3 has 16 residues. V lost 4 bases and J lost 0, with 16 bases in between. Written as DNA, the CDR3 is TGTGCCAGCAGTTCGGACTCTTCCAACCTCTCCTACGAGCAGTACTTC. This translates into CASSSDSSNLSYEQYF.

This chain connects TRBV11-2 to TRBJ2-1; D is tentatively TRBD1 or TRBD2 (5 bases each). Trimming took 3 bases from V and 9 from J, leaving 21 bases between them. This CDR3 has 16 residues. Germline V gene sequence: CDR1 SGHAT, CDR2 FQNNGV. The CDR3 loop is CASSLSTARGLGEQFF. The CDR3 DNA sequence: TGTGCCAGCAGCTTGTCGACAGCTCGAGGGTTAGGTGAGCAGTTCTTC.

This clone was found a few times. The genes are TRBV19 and TRBJ2-7; 7 bases map to TRBD1. The germline CDR1 and CDR2 sequences are LNHDA and SQIVND (reference sequence). The trim removed 9 bases at V and 10 bases at J, leaving 9 bases unmatched. CDR3 length: 11 residues. The CDR3 bases are TGTGCCAGCGGGGACAGTTCCCCTCAGTACTTC. Its protein is CASGDSSPQYF.

This sequence joins TRBV19 and TRBJ1-5; TRBD1 matches at 7 bases. The CDR3 is 16 amino acids. V lost 7 bases, J lost 0 bases, and 9 bases stayed unmatched. Germline assignment: CDR1 LNHDA and CDR2 SQIVND (reference sequence). The CDR3 region is CASNTPRQGSNQPQHF. In nucleotides, the CDR3 is TGTGCCAGTAATACCCCTCGACAGGGTAGCAATCAGCCCCAGCATTTT.

The genes are TRBV19 and TRBJ1-5; 7 bases fit TRBD1. Looked up from germline, CDR1 is LNHDA and CDR2 is SQIVND (reference sequence). Germline trimming cut 1 base from V and 4 bases from J; bases unmatched to any gene: 4. This CDR3 region has 15 residues. The CDR3 is CASSIGDRDNQPQHF. The CDR3, as DNA: TGTGCCAGTAGTATAGGGGACAGAGATAATCAGCCCCAGCATTTT.

The chain couples TRBV12-5 to TRBJ2-5; no clear D gene. CDR1 LGHNT and CDR2 FRNRAP come from the germline V gene. Trimming shortened V by 7 bases and J by 1 base, and 13 bases separated the two germline ends. The CDR3 runs to 14 residues. The chain's CDR3 is CASAPGRRQETQYF. The CDR3 nucleotides read TGTGCTAGTGCACCCGGGCGGCGCCAAGAGACCCAGTACTTC.

This chain uses TRBV5-1 with TRBJ1-1; D is unresolved. The CDR3 is made up of 17 amino acids. Per the germline V gene, CDR1 is SGHRS and CDR2 is YFSETQ. The V end lost 0 bases, the J end lost 0 bases, and 15 bases lay between the germline ends. For the CDR3, the DNA is TGCGCCAGCAGCTTGGAGATCCCTCAGATCATGAACACTGAAGCTTTCTTT. Translated: CASSLEIPQIMNTEAFF.

CDR3 region: CASSFHIAGATDTQYF. CDR3 sequence (DNA): TGTGCCAGCAGCTTCCATATAGCGGGGGCCACAGATACGCAGTATTTT. The chain uses TRBV7-3 and TRBJ2-3, with 9 bases that match TRBD2. The junction had 6 bases not matched to a gene; V was cut back by 3 bases and J by 2 bases. CDR3 size: 16 residues. The germline gives CDR1 SGHTA, CDR2 FQGTGA.

V is TRBV2 and J is TRBJ2-7, with D possibly being TRBD1 or TRBD2 (6 bases each). The CDR3 runs to 15 residues. Trimming took 6 bases from V and 5 from J, leaving 20 bases between them. Germline assignment: CDR1 SNHLY and CDR2 FYNNEI. This CDR3 is CASRRGTPEGDEQYF. CDR3 nucleotide sequence: TGTGCCAGCAGACGGGGGACACCCGAGGGGGACGAGCAGTACTTC.

The CDR3 bases are TGTGCCAGCAGCTTAGTAGGCCGACCGTCCGAGCAGTACTTC. This sequence encodes CASSLVGRPSEQYF. This sequence joins TRBV11-2 and TRBJ2-7; D unresolved. Germline loops: CDR1 SGHAT, CDR2 FQNNGV. V dropped 1 base and J dropped 6 bases, with 13 bases sitting between them. This CDR3 is 14 amino acids long.

The chain is built from TRBV30 and TRBJ1-1, with a tentative D call TRBD1 (6 bases). V was shortened by 0 bases and J by 0 bases, with 11 bases between the two germline ends. CDR3 length equals 15 residues. Germline V CDR1 and CDR2: GTSNPN, SVGIG (reference sequence). The CDR3 DNA sequence: TGTGCCTGGAGTGTAGGGGGGGCTTTGAACACTGAAGCTTTCTTT. Protein: CAWSVGGALNTEAFF.

The V call is TRBV5-5, the J call TRBJ2-4; D gene ambiguous. The V end was cut by 0 bases, the J end by 6 bases, with 10 bases between. Germline V gene data show CDR1 as SGHKS and CDR2 as YYEKEE (reference sequence). The CDR3 consists of 14 residues. CDR3 nucleotide sequence: TGTGCCAGCAGCTTGGCTAAATCCTCAAACATTCAGTACTTC. As protein: CASSLAKSSNIQYF. Looking up the rest from reference TRBV5-5 and TRBJ2-4 gives the full variable domain: DAGVTQSPTHLIKTRGQQVTLRCSPISGHKSVSWYQQVLGQGPQFIFQYYEKEERGRGNFPDRFSARQFPNYSSELNVNALLLGDSALYLCASSLAKSSNIQYFGAGTRLSVL.